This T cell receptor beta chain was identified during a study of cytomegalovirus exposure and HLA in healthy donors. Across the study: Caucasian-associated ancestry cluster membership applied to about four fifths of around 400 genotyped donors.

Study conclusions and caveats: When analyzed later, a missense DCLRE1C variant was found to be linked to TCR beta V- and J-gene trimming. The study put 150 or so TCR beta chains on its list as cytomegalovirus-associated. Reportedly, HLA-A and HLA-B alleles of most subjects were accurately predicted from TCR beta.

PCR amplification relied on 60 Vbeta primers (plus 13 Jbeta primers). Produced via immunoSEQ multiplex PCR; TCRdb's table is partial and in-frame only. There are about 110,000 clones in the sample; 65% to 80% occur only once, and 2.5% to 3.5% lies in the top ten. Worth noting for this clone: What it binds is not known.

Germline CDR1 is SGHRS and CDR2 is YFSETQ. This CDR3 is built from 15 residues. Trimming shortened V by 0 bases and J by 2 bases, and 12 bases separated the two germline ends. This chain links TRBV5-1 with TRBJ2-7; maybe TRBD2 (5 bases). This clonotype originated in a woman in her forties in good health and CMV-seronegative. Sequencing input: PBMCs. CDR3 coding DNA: TGCGCCAGCAGCTTGGAGGTCGGACTCGCCTACGAGCAGTACTTC. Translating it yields CASSLEVGLAYEQYF.